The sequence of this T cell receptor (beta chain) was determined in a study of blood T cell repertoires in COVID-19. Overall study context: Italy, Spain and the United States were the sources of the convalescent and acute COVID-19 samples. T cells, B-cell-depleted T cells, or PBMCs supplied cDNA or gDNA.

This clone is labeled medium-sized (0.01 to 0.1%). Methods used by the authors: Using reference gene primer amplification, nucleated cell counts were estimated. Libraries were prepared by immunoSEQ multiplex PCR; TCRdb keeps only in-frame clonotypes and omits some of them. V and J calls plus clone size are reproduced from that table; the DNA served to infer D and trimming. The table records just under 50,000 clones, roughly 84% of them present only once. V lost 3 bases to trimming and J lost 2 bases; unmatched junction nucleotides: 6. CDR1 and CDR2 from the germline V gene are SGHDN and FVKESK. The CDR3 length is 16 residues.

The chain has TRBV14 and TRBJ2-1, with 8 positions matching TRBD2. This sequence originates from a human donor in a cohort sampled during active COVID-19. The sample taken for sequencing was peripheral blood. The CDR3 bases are TGTGCCAGCAGCCAGGAACTAGCGGATACCTACAATGAGCAGTTCTTC. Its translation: CASSQELADTYNEQFF.